These 15 T cell receptor beta chains originate from one sample sequenced in a study of T cells and copy number aberrations in small-cell lung cancer. Assay: immunoSEQ multiplex PCR; the TCRdb copy retains only in-frame clones and omits some. The sample lists more than 2,000 clones, approximately 82% seen once, with 5.3% in the top ten. The sequencing input was normal tissue next to the tumor. These TCRs come from a woman in her forties or fifties with small cell lung cancer.

The J gene is TRBJ2-1, the V gene TRBV6-4, with unresolved D. Trimming shortened V by 0 bases and J by 6 bases, and 12 bases separated the two germline ends. The CDR3 sequence is 15 residues long. Germline V gene lookup returns CDR1 MRHNA and CDR2 SNTAGT. CDR3 DNA sequence: TGTGCCAGCAGTGACTCTATGGGCCAGGTCAATGAGCAGTTCTTC. Translating gives CASSDSMGQVNEQFF.

The chain employs TRBV19 and TRBJ2-5; 9 nucleotides line up with TRBD1. Germline values: CDR1 LNHDA, CDR2 SQIVND (reference sequence). The CDR3 is 13 amino acids. V trimming: 7 bases; J trimming: 3 bases; junction bases outside the gene matches: 3. Here the CDR3 reads CASKRTGEETQYF. The CDR3 coding sequence is TGTGCCAGTAAGAGGACAGGGGAAGAGACCCAGTACTTC.

V usage is TRBV5-1 and J usage is TRBJ1-2; 9 bases match TRBD1. CDR3 size: 14 residues. Germline assignment: CDR1 SGHRS and CDR2 YFSETQ. J was trimmed by 8 bases and V by 6 bases; bases with no gene match: 11. The CDR3 sequence is CASNRNTGGEGYTF. Here the CDR3 DNA reads TGCGCCAGCAATAGAAATACAGGGGGCGAGGGCTACACCTTC.

V usage is TRBV5-5 and J usage is TRBJ2-1; D might be TRBD2 (6 bases). Trimming stripped 0 bases from V and 0 bases from J, with 7 bases between. The CDR3 runs to 15 residues. Germline V gene sequence: CDR1 SGHKS, CDR2 YYEKEE (reference sequence). CDR3 protein: CASSLERASYNEQFF. CDR3 nucleotides: TGTGCCAGCAGCTTGGAGCGGGCCTCCTACAATGAGCAGTTCTTC.

The rearrangement joins TRBV29-1 to TRBJ2-7; 7 bases fit TRBD2. The CDR3 covers 16 residues. The V gene end was trimmed by 5 bases and the J gene end by 7 bases; junction bases not matched to a gene: 20. CDR1 and CDR2 (germline): SQVTM, ANQGSEA. As DNA, the CDR3 is TGCAGCGTTTATAAGGGTATGACGGCGGGAGTAGGAGAGCAGTACTTC. This sequence encodes CSVYKGMTAGVGEQYF.

This clone was observed a single time. V is TRBV6-5 and J is TRBJ1-1; D is ambiguous. CDR1 is MNHEY, CDR2 SVGAGI, per germline. The ends were cut back, 6 bases at V and 4 bases at J, with 6 bases in the middle. This CDR3 comprises 11 residues. CDR3 residues: CASSRFTEAFF. CDR3 DNA: TGTGCCAGCAGCAGGTTCACTGAAGCTTTCTTT.

This chain connects TRBV6-1 to TRBJ2-3; 9 nucleotides line up with TRBD1. The CDR3 has 13 residues. J gave up 5 bases and V 8 bases, and 5 bases lay outside the gene matches. CDR1 and CDR2 (germline): MNHNS, SASEGT. The CDR3 protein is CASGDREQDTQYF. The DNA for the CDR3 is TGTGCCAGCGGGGACAGGGAACAAGATACGCAGTATTTT.

This chain connects TRBV30 to TRBJ1-1; D unclear. V was clipped by 2 bases and J by 2 bases, with 9 bases between them. The CDR3 runs to 13 residues. Germline V gene data show CDR1 as GTSNPN and CDR2 as SVGIG (reference sequence). Here the CDR3 DNA reads TGTGCCTGGAGTCGGCCCCCTAACACTGAAGCTTTCTTT. Its protein is CAWSRPPNTEAFF.

This clone was counted once. The chain has TRBV7-9 and TRBJ1-2; TRBD1 matches 10 bases. The CDR3 is 14 residues long. CDR1 SEHNR and CDR2 FQNEAQ come from the germline V gene (reference sequence). The V segment lost 5 bases and the J segment 5 bases; nucleotides outside the gene matches: 5. The CDR3 region has the DNA TGTGCCAGCAGCCAGTGGACAGGGGGGTATGGCTACACCTTC. Its protein product is CASSQWTGGYGYTF. Variable domain in full (rest from reference TRBV7-9 and TRBJ1-2): DTGVSQNPRHKITKRGQNVTFRCDPISEHNRLYWYRQTLGQGPEFLTYFQNEAQLEKSRLLSDRFSAERPKGSFSTLEIQRTEQGDSAMYLCASSQWTGGYGYTFGSGTRLTVV.

This sequence joins TRBV30 and TRBJ2-1; 7 nucleotides align to TRBD2. CDR3 length: 13 amino acids. The germline V gene encodes CDR1 GTSNPN and CDR2 SVGIG (reference sequence). V was clipped by 4 bases and J by 9 bases; unmatched bases: 9. The CDR3 coding sequence is TGTGCCTGGACCCGGGAGGTTAGGGGTGAGCAGTTCTTC. This sequence encodes CAWTREVRGEQFF.

This chain links TRBV19 with TRBJ2-7; no definite D call. Germline lookup yields CDR1 LNHDA and CDR2 SQIVND (reference sequence). V shed 0 bases and J shed 0 bases, with 12 bases lying between them. CDR3 length: 16 residues. Here the CDR3 reads CASSIDASESSYEQYF. The CDR3 nucleotides read TGTGCCAGTAGTATAGATGCCAGCGAGAGCTCCTACGAGCAGTACTTC. The full variable domain, its missing parts supplied by reference TRBV19 and TRBJ2-7, is DGGITQSPKYLFRKEGQNVTLSCEQNLNHDAMYWYRQDPGQGLRLIYYSQIVNDFQKGDIAEGYSVSREKKESFPLTVTSAQKNPTAFYLCASSIDASESSYEQYFGPGTRLTVT.

The gene calls are TRBV2 and TRBJ1-1; D remains ambiguous. V dropped 2 bases and J dropped 7 bases, with 17 bases sitting between them. The CDR3 runs to 15 residues. CDR1 SNHLY and CDR2 FYNNEI come from the germline V gene. The CDR3 here is CASSEPRGGSIEAFF. CDR3 sequence (DNA): TGTGCCAGCAGTGAACCCCGGGGAGGGTCTATTGAAGCTTTCTTT. Based on the CDR3 plus reference TRBV2 and TRBJ1-1, the full variable domain is EPEVTQTPSHQVTQMGQEVILRCVPISNHLYFYWYRQILGQKVEFLVSFYNNEISEKSEIFDDQFSVERPDGSNFTLKIRSTKLEDSAMYFCASSEPRGGSIEAFFGQGTRLTVV.

As to this clone: One junction end does not reproduce the germline sequence, and a read error may be involved. The chain employs TRBV28 and TRBJ2-7; D is ambiguous. The CDR3 is 12 amino acids. The germline V gene has CDR1 MDHEN and CDR2 SYDVKM. In DNA form, the CDR3 reads TGTGCCAGCAGCTCCGACCACGACGAGCAGTACTTT. Protein: CASSSDHDEQYF.

CDR3 sequence (DNA): TGTGCCATCGGGGACAGCCCCGTTGCAACTAATGAAAAACTGTTTTTT. This encodes CAIGDSPVATNEKLFF. The chain joins TRBV10-3 to TRBJ1-4; 7 bases align to TRBD1. V gave up 8 bases and J gave up 0 bases; unmatched junction bases: 9. Looked up from germline, CDR1 is ENHRY and CDR2 is SYGVKD. CDR3 size: 16 residues.

The chain uses TRBV6-5 and TRBJ1-1; D is unclear. Trimming cost V 6 bases and J 2 bases, with 10 bases left between them. CDR1 is MNHEY and CDR2 is SVGAGI in the germline V gene. The CDR3 is made up of 13 amino acids. The CDR3 here is CASSREYNTEAFF. In nucleotides, the CDR3 is TGTGCCAGCAGCAGAGAATATAACACTGAAGCTTTCTTT.